This record concerns one T cell receptor (beta chain) sequence. V was trimmed by 11 bases and J by 0 bases, leaving 8 bases between them. Germline V lookup: CDR1 SEHNR, CDR2 FQNEAQ (reference sequence). The CDR3 spans 13 residues. The data stem from a study of cytomegalovirus exposure and HLA in healthy donors. The PCR ran on 60 Vbeta and 13 Jbeta primers. Produced via immunoSEQ multiplex PCR; TCRdb's table is partial and in-frame only. Counted here are 170,000 or so clones, around four fifths occurring once; the ten biggest clones make up less than 15%. Sequenced input: PBMCs. The V and J genes are TRBV7-9 and TRBJ2-6; D is ambiguous. This receptor was identified in a woman between 45 and 65 years old in good health and CMV-seropositive. The chain's CDR3 is CAVSDSGANVLTF. The DNA for the CDR3 is TGTGCCGTTTCAGACTCTGGGGCCAACGTCCTGACTTTC.